The clone carrying this TCR beta chain was counted only a few times. The CDR3 is 14 residues long. The germline CDR1 and CDR2 sequences are MNHNY and SVGAGI (reference sequence). The V gene end was trimmed by 7 bases and the J gene end by 4 bases; junction bases not matched to a gene: 6. These data belong to a study of CD8 T cells in ankylosing spondylitis. Preparation of TCR beta libraries was done by quantitative 5'-RACE with molecular barcodes. TCRdb re-called the 5' RACE reads through MiXCR, storing one row per CDR3 protein. There are roughly 26,000 distinct CDR3 sequences in the sample; under 15% occur only once, and about 35% lies in the top ten.

The receptor comes from a male donor with ankylosing spondylitis or in good health (not recorded which). The sample comprised blood. The chain joins TRBV6-6 to TRBJ2-3; the match to TRBD2 covers 9 bases. The CDR3: CASTLAGVPDTQYF. CDR3 nucleotides: TGTGCCAGCACCTTAGCGGGAGTCCCAGATACGCAGTATTTT.